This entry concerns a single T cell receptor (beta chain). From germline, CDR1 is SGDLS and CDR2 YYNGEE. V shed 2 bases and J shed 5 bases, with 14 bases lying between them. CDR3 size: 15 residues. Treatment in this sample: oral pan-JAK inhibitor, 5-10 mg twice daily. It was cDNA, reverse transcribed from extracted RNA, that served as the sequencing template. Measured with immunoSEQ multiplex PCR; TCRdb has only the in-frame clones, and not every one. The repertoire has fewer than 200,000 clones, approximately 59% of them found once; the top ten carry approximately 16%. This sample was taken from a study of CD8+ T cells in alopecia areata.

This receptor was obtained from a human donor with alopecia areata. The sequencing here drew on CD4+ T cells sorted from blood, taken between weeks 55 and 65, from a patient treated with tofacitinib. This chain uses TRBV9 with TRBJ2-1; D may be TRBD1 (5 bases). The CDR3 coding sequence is TGTGCCAGCAGCGTCGTTCAGGGTTCCCACAATGAGCAGTTCTTC. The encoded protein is CASSVVQGSHNEQFF.